The present entry profiles one T cell receptor (beta chain) with its context. This clone was counted a single time. Its antigen specificity is not known. No per-base quality is available; no much larger clone lies one base away. At the junction V is shortened by 6 bases and J by 4 bases, with 12 bases in between. Reading the germline V gene gives CDR1 SNHLY and CDR2 FYNNEI. CDR3 length: 14 amino acids, cysteine to phenylalanine. Solely the CDR3 DNA is kept, with 42 bases framed from the first base. The sample comes from a study of shared clonotypes between healthy human individuals (dated by TCRdb to 2018 to 2020). With regard to the full study: A few men and a couple of women, aged 18 to 49 years, made up the cohort. To increase sequencing depth and limit assay-specific biases, different laboratories used diverse techniques to prepare libraries and sequence TCR repertoires. For each donor, CD4 naive and CD4 memory were each given three plates, CD8 naive was given two plates, and CD8 memory was given one plate. Per donor, leukapheresis produced somewhere between about 0.8 and 9.5 billion PBMCs. The study deeply sequenced blood TCR repertoires of 5 or 6 healthy adults to estimate repertoire size and the extent of clonotype sharing between individuals.

General study outcomes and caveats: The small number of donors limited the genetic and exposure-history diversity represented. Sampling was restricted to blood, and TCR repertoires in tissues likely differ from the TCR repertoires found in blood. Higher generation probabilities were observed for clonotypes shared by all four sorted-subset donors than for non-shared clonotypes. Pairwise subsampling led to the expectation that sequencing depth would affect the degree of clonotype sharing among donors. Naive subsets generally had larger estimated clonotype richness than memory subsets. Even with the large sequencing depth, rarefaction of the sorted-subset datasets indicated that sequencing was incomplete. When a handful of donors were compared, the shared fraction of clonotypes was around 5% for naive CD4, approximately 3.5% for naive CD8, 2% to 2.5% for memory CD4, and 0.4% for memory CD8.

The donors were healthy, HIV-negative adults with no recently reported acute infections or vaccinations. Only Caucasian adults living in Nashville, Tennessee, USA were represented among the donors. CD4+ T cells were enriched by magnetic negative selection; naive cells were then positively selected on CD45RA, and the negative fraction formed the memory subset. After blood collection by leukapheresis, PBMCs were isolated using Ficoll-Histopaque density gradient centrifugation and then cryopreserved in the vapor phase of liquid nitrogen. Analytical flow cytometry was used to check the purity and quantity of every magnetically sorted T cell population. Genomic DNA was isolated from every sorted fraction and measured by UV absorbance on a Nanodrop 2000c. Using the deep immunoSEQ assay, multiplex PCR amplified TCR CDR3 regions from genomic DNA. Extracted genomic DNA from each cell subset was spread evenly across all wells of several immunoSEQ 96-well plates, with each plate serving as a replicate. For sorted subsets, around 200 ng genomic DNA, equal to tens of thousands of T cell genomes, was loaded into each replicate PCR. Purified libraries were measured with a Qubit 3.0 fluorometer, size-checked on a Bioanalyzer 2100, and measured again with the KAPA Library Quantification kit. Each immunoSEQ 96-well plate was sequenced on its own single-read 150-cycle Illumina NextSeq 550 flow cell. As for how the authors treated the data: Because only junctional sequences without quality scores were contained in the immunoSEQ output, filtering matching that applied to full-length reads could not be performed. Sequences were annotated with PyIR, a Python wrapper for IgBLAST v1.9, and V/J genes and CDR3 were assigned using IMGT germline references. Reads with weak V/J assignments (E-value above 1e-6), missing CDR3, stop codons, out-of-frame junctions, or ambiguous translated residues were removed. V3J clonotypes were defined as sequences sharing an identical inferred V gene, J gene, and CDR3 amino acid sequence. To compute the percentage overlap between repertoires, the number of shared unique clonotypes was divided by the size of the smaller repertoire. RTK rarefaction, the Chao1 estimator, and Recon v2.1 estimates of unobserved clonotypes were used to assess repertoire richness. Generation probabilities were computed with OLGA for all TCRbeta clonotypes obtained by the gDNA method from four donors. This immuneACCESS table, as held by TCRdb, lists in-frame sequences with V and J called but not all clones. Of the missing ones, under half trace to an unresolved V gene in checked studies; the others have no known cause. D and trimming were read from the DNA, whereas the V and J calls and clone size are those reported in that table. A total of some 2.1 million clones appear in this sample, 85% to 95% of them only once. The top ten clones comprise around 0.13% of the sample.

The rearranged segments are TRBV2 and TRBJ2-2; the D segment could be TRBD1, given 5 matching bases. The sequenced sample was naive CD4+ T cells sorted from blood. Read against the paper, the sample's cell subset or site label means: CD45RA+ positively selected. The origin of this receptor is a man between 18 and 35 years old in good health. The nucleotide sequence is given as TGTGCCAGCAGGGTCCAGGGATCCACCGGGGAGCTGTTTTTT. Translated, this is CASRVQGSTGELFF. Full variable domain (CDR3 extended with the reference TRBV2 and TRBJ2-2 proteins): EPEVTQTPSHQVTQMGQEVILRCVPISNHLYFYWYRQILGQKVEFLVSFYNNEISEKSEIFDDQFSVERPDGSNFTLKIRSTKLEDSAMYFCASRVQGSTGELFFGEGSRLTVL.